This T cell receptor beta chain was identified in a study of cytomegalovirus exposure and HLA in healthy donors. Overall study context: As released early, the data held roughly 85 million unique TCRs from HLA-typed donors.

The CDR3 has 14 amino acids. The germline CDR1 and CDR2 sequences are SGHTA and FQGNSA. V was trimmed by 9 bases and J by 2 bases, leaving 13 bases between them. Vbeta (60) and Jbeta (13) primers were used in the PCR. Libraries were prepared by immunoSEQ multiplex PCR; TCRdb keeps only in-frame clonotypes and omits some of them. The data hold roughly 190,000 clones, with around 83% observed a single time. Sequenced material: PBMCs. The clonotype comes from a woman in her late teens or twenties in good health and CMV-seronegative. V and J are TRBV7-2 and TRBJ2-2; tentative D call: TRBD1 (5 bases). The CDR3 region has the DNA TGTGCCAGGACATTAACAGGAAACACCGGGGAGCTGTTTTTT. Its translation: CARTLTGNTGELFF. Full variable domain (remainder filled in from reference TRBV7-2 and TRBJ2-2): GAGVSQSPSNKVTEKGKDVELRCDPISGHTALYWYRQSLGQGLEFLIYFQGNSAPDKSGLPSDRFSAERTGGSVSTLTIQRTQQEDSAVYLCARTLTGNTGELFFGEGSRLTVL.